This TCR beta chain was found in a study of T cell repertoires and HLA-DP antigens. The wider study: In vitro CD4+ alloreactivity was against HeLa-presented HLA-DP. Pre-culture CD4+ samples used roughly 1,300 ng DNA versus about 0.2 ug for CD137+CD4+ sorts.

This CDR3 contains 16 residues. With V trimmed by 5 bases and J by 6 bases, 11 bases remained unmatched. Per germline, CDR1 MDHEN and CDR2 SYDVKM. Each cultured sample aimed for 60,000 T cell genomes at survey depth. Only in-frame clones appear in the TCRdb table, and some are missing; sequencing was by immunoSEQ multiplex PCR. The sample carries 340 or so clones, 66% recorded once. The sample's label refers to: CD137+ CD4 T cells sorted after culture with HeLa expressing allogeneic HLA-DP. HeLa stimulator cells carried retrovirally transduced HLA-DPA1/DPB1, HLA-DM, invariant chain and CD80. After approximately 15 days' expansion, CD4+ cells were restimulated 24 h with HeLa expressing allogeneic DPB1. CD4+ cells were cocultured 3:1 with 100 Gy-irradiated HeLa cells plus 50 U/mL IL-2.

The sequence was obtained from a young woman in good health and CMV-seronegative. Sequenced material: alloreactive CD137+ CD4+ T cells from cultured PBMCs. Subset indicated: CD137+ CD4+ cells sorted after 24 h restimulation with the allogeneic HLA-DP-expressing HeLa cells. The V gene is TRBV28, the J gene TRBJ1-2; 11 bases agree with TRBD1. The CDR3 DNA reads as TGTGCCAGCAGTCCCATTAGGGGGACAGGGGGTAATGGCTACACCTTC. It is translated as CASSPIRGTGGNGYTF.